One sample yielded the 17 T cell receptor beta chains listed below, sequenced in a study of blood T cells in healthy people across ages. The second PCR ran about 7 to 12 cycles with a sample-barcoded 5' primer and J-beta primers. One entry per CDR3 protein results from TCRdb running MiXCR on the 5' RACE reads. The repertoire holds 650,000 to 1,000,000 distinct CDR3 sequences, with about 37% as singletons. What was sequenced was blood. The receptors come from a man aged 18 to 29 in good health.

The V gene is TRBV5-1, the J gene TRBJ2-1; TRBD2 matches at 12 bases. The CDR3 loop spans 20 amino acids. Losses at the gene ends were 4 bases for V and 0 bases for J; bases not matched to a gene: 14. Germline CDR1 reads SGHRS; CDR2 reads YFSETQ. CDR3 DNA: TGCGCCAGCAGCATCGGACTAGCGGGACCCTCGAGGGGCTCCTACAATGAGCAGTTCTTC. As protein: CASSIGLAGPSRGSYNEQFF.

The V gene is TRBV4-1, the J gene TRBJ1-4; D is perhaps TRBD1 (5 bases). Germline V lookup: CDR1 MGHRA, CDR2 YSYEKL. The CDR3 covers 15 residues. V lost 0 bases, J lost 5 bases, and 10 bases lay in between. The CDR3 sequence: CASSQDGGGNEKLFF. The CDR3, as DNA: TGCGCCAGCAGCCAAGATGGCGGGGGAAATGAAAAACTGTTTTTT.

This sequence joins TRBV11-1 and TRBJ2-7, with D unresolved. This CDR3 comprises 14 residues. With 1 base removed from V and 0 bases from J, the gap between germline ends came to 7 bases. Germline V gene lookup returns CDR1 SGHAT and CDR2 FQDESV (reference sequence). CDR3 amino acids: CASSLGRYSYEQYF. For the CDR3, the DNA is TGTGCCAGCAGCTTAGGACGGTACTCCTACGAGCAGTACTTC.

This clonotype has only a few counts. The CDR3: CASSFKRGNTDTQYF. CDR3 coding DNA: TGTGCCAGCAGCTTTAAGCGGGGGAACACAGATACGCAGTATTTT. The chain couples TRBV7-8 to TRBJ2-3, with 8 bases matching TRBD2. In germline, CDR1 is SGHVS, CDR2 FQNEAQ. The V gene end was trimmed by 3 bases and the J gene end by 2 bases; junction bases not matched to a gene: 4. The CDR3 runs 15 residues.

As for this clonotype: At one of its ends the junction is not consistent with the germline gene, which may arise from a read error. The chain has TRBV12-3 or TRBV12-4 and TRBJ2-3; D call uncertain. This CDR3 spans 12 amino acids. CDR3 nucleotides: TGTGCCAGCAGTTTAGCACAAGATATGCAGTATTTT. Translation gives CASSLAQDMQYF.

As regards this clonotype: A much larger clone differs from this one at a single base, so this may be a read error. The rearrangement links TRBV7-2 to TRBJ2-7, with D tentatively TRBD1 or TRBD2 (6 bases each). The J call may be incorrect, as the DNA end agrees better with TRBJ2-5. The CDR3 contains 15 residues. The germline CDR1 and CDR2 sequences are SGHTA and FQGNSA. CDR3 nucleotides: TGTGCCAGCAGCTTAGGCGTAGGGGGGCAAGCGACCCAGTACTTC. Translation: CASSLGVGGQATQYF.

V gene TRBV5-5 combines with J gene TRBJ1-6; D possibly corresponds to TRBD1 (6 bases). V was trimmed by 4 bases and J by 4 bases, leaving 18 bases between them. CDR3 length equals 17 residues. Germline CDR1 is SGHKS and CDR2 is YYEKEE (reference sequence). The CDR3 region is CASSQKPRTEYNSPLHF. DNA of the CDR3: TGTGCCAGCAGCCAAAAGCCAAGGACAGAATATAATTCACCCCTCCACTTT.

CDR3 loop: CASSTLTAYGYTF. CDR3 DNA sequence: TGTGCCAGCAGTACCCTGACAGCTTATGGCTACACCTTC. J is TRBJ1-2 and V is TRBV12-3 or TRBV12-4; maybe TRBD1 (5 bases). Trimming cost V 5 bases and J 5 bases, with 12 bases left between them. The CDR3 contains 13 residues.

At least ten counts were recorded for this clonotype. V gene TRBV12-3 or TRBV12-4 combines with J gene TRBJ2-1; D remains unclear. Trimming stripped 1 base from V and 7 bases from J, with 5 bases between. The CDR3 is made up of 12 amino acids. Written as DNA, the CDR3 is TGTGCCAGCAGTTTAGGAACAAATGAGCAGTTCTTC. This sequence encodes CASSLGTNEQFF.

This sequence joins TRBV4-3 and TRBJ2-3, with TRBD2 as a possible D gene (5 bases). Germline V gives CDR1 LGHNA, CDR2 YSLEER. V gave up 3 bases and J gave up 7 bases, with 26 bases separating them. This CDR3 has 18 amino acids. CDR3 bases: TGCGCCAGCAGCCAGGACCCCCTCCAAGGTAGCGTGATGAATACGCAGTATTTT. Its protein is CASSQDPLQGSVMNTQYF.

The table lists this clonotype with a few counts. V usage is TRBV6-5 and J usage is TRBJ1-2, with 9 positions matching TRBD1. This CDR3 has 15 residues. V lost 4 bases to trimming and J lost 4 bases; unmatched junction nucleotides: 7. Germline assignment: CDR1 MNHEY and CDR2 SVGAGI. CDR3 in DNA: TGTGCCAGCAGTTTAACAGGGGGCTGGGGCTATGGCTACACCTTC. Translated: CASSLTGGWGYGYTF.

The sample holds one count of this clonotype. A read error may explain this, as a much larger clone is one base away. The chain joins TRBV20-1 to TRBJ2-1, with D perhaps matching TRBD1 or TRBD2 (7 bases each). The CDR3 runs 12 residues. From germline, CDR1 is DFQATT and CDR2 SNEGSKA (reference sequence). CDR3: CSAQGGGSEQLF. The DNA for the CDR3 is TGCAGCGCCCAGGGGGGGGGCAGTGAGCAGTTATTC.

The V call is TRBV2, the J call TRBJ2-3; TRBD2 aligns across 8 bases. The CDR3 extends over 15 amino acids. Germline V gene data show CDR1 as SNHLY and CDR2 as FYNNEI. With V trimmed by 7 bases and J by 6 bases, 12 bases remained unmatched. The CDR3 nucleotides are TGTGCCAGCAACGGGCGGGGGGTCCAGCCCGATACGCAGTATTTT. This translates into CASNGRGVQPDTQYF.

The chain couples TRBV5-5 to TRBJ1-5, with D perhaps matching TRBD1 (6 bases). This CDR3 is 16 amino acids long. Germline V gives CDR1 SGHKS, CDR2 YYEKEE (reference sequence). With 0 bases removed from V and 0 bases from J, the gap between germline ends came to 10 bases. CDR3 residues: CASSLGPGDSNQPQHF. Here the CDR3 DNA reads TGTGCCAGCAGCTTGGGCCCAGGGGATAGCAATCAGCCCCAGCATTTT.

With regard to this clonotype: Mismatch with germline at one junction end may stem from a read error. The V and J genes are TRBV2 and TRBJ2-3; 11 bases map to TRBD2. CDR1 and CDR2 (germline): SNHLY, FYNNEI. The CDR3 consists of 16 residues. The CDR3: CASSGWLAGGTNTQYF. As DNA, the CDR3 is TGTGCCAGCAGTGGCTGGCTAGCGGGGGGCACAAATACGCAGTATTTT.

This clonotype has just a few counts. The chain combines TRBV20-1 with TRBJ2-3; TRBD2 matches at 10 bases. J was trimmed by 4 bases and V by 5 bases; bases with no gene match: 12. The CDR3 consists of 16 residues. CDR1 DFQATT and CDR2 SNEGSKA come from the germline V gene (reference sequence). The CDR3 nucleotides are TGCAGTGCTGAGGTTCCGGGACTAGCGCCTTCAGATACGCAGTATTTT. It encodes CSAEVPGLAPSDTQYF.

This clonotype turned up a few times. The chain joins TRBV20-1 to TRBJ1-2, with D perhaps matching TRBD1 (5 bases). This CDR3 is built from 12 residues. With 3 bases removed from V and 6 bases from J, the gap between germline ends came to 11 bases. Germline V gene lookup returns CDR1 DFQATT and CDR2 SNEGSKA (reference sequence). The CDR3 is CSASRQGDGYTF. The CDR3 DNA reads TGCAGTGCTAGCCGGCAGGGTGATGGCTACACCTTC.